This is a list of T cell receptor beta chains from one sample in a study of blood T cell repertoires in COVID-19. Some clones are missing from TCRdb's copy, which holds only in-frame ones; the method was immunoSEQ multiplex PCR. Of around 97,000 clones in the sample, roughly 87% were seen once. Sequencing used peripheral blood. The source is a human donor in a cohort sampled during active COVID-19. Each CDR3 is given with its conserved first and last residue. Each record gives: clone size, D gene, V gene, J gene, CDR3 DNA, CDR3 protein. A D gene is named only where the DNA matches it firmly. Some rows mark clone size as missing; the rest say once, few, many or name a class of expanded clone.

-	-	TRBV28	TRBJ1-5	TGTGCCAGCAGTTTCGGTCCCAGGGAGGTGGGCGCCCAGCATTTT	CASSFGPREVGAQHF
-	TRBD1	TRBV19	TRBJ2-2	TGTGCCAGTAGAAGAAAAGTCCGGGACAGATCGAACACCGGGGAGCTGTTTTTT	CASRRKVRDRSNTGELFF
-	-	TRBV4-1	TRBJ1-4	TGCGCCAGCAGCCAATTTACAGGGTTCGGTGAAAAACTGTTTTTT	CASSQFTGFGEKLFF
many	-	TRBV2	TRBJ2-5	TGTGCCAGCGGAGGGACGGGAGAGACCCAGTACTTC	CASGGTGETQYF
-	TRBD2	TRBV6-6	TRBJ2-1	TGTGCCAGCAGTTGGACTAGCCCTAGATACAATGAGCAGTTCTTC	CASSWTSPRYNEQFF
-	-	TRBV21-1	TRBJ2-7	TGTGCCAGCAGCAAGGTAGGAGGGACTAGCATGAACGAGCAGTACTTC	CASSKVGGTSMNEQYF
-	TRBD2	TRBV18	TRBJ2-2	TGTGCCAGCTCACCACTACGTAGTAGCGGGATCACCGGGGAGCTGTTTTTT	CASSPLRSSGITGELFF
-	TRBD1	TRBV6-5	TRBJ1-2	TGTGCCAGCAGTTCACGGTACAGGGGCTATGGCTACACCTTC	CASSSRYRGYGYTF
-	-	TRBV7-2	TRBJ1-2	TGTGCCAGCAGTCTCGACAGGCAAGCTAACTATGGCTACACCTTC	CASSLDRQANYGYTF
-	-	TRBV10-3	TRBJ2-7	TGTGCCATCAGTGGGACCGGGGGTCGGGTATACGAGCAGTACTTC	CAISGTGGRVYEQYF
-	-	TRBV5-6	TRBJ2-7	TGTGCCAGCAGCACTAGAAGGGAGCAGTACTTC	CASSTRREQYF
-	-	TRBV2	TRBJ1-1	TGTGCCAGCAGTGAAGCACTGCCGAACGGTGAAGCTTTCTTT	CASSEALPNGEAFF
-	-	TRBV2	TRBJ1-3	TGTGCCAGCTTGGTAGACTCTGGAAACACCATATATTTT	CASLVDSGNTIYF
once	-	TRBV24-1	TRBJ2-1	TGTGCCACCAGTGATCCTTCGCCGCAGGGTAGCTCCTACAATGAGCAGTTCTTC	CATSDPSPQGSSYNEQFF
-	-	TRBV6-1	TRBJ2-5	TGTGCCAGCAGTGAAGCCAGACAAGAGACCCAGTACTTC	CASSEARQETQYF
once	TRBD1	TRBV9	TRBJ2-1	TGTGCCAGCAGCGCTCCAGATCGGACAGGGGACGGTGAGCAGTTCTTC	CASSAPDRTGDGEQFF
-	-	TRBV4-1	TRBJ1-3	TGCGCCAGCAGCCAAGGATCAGGGAAAGGAAACACCATATATTTT	CASSQGSGKGNTIYF
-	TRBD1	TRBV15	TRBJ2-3	TGTGCCACCAGCAGAGATTGGGCGGCAGGGGGCCTTGGAGATACGCAGTATTTT	CATSRDWAAGGLGDTQYF
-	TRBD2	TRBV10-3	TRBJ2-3	TGTGCCATCAGTGAGACTAGCGGGATAAGCACAGATACGCAGTATTTT	CAISETSGISTDTQYF
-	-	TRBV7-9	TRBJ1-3	TGTGCCAGCAGCTTAGGTGGAGGGGTACTCTCTGGAAACACCATATATTTT	CASSLGGGVLSGNTIYF
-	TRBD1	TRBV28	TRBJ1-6	TGTGCCAGCAGCCGGGACAGGGTGTTGTCACCCCTCCACTTT	CASSRDRVLSPLHF
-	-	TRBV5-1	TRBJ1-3	TGCGCCAGCAGCTTGGGGGCAGGGCATGGAAACACCATATATTTT	CASSLGAGHGNTIYF
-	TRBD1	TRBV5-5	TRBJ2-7	TGTGCCAGCAGCTTGACTCGGGACAGCCCTTCCTACGAGCAGTACTTC	CASSLTRDSPSYEQYF
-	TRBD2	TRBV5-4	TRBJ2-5	TGTGCCAGCAGCGCACCTCCCGGGTCATGGGAGGGGGAGACCCAGTACTTC	CASSAPPGSWEGETQYF
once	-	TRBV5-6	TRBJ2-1	TGTGCCAGCAGCTCGCGTACAGGGTTCCCCTACAATGAGCAGTTCTTC	CASSSRTGFPYNEQFF
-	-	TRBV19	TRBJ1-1	TGTGCCAGTAGTATTCGGGGAGGTCCTGAAGCTTTCTTT	CASSIRGGPEAFF
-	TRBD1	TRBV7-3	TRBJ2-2	TGTGCCAGCAGCTTAATTGGGACAGGGGTAACCGGGGAGCTGTTTTTT	CASSLIGTGVTGELFF
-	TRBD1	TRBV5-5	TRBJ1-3	TGTGCCAGCAGCATCCCCGGACAGGGAATAGGAAACACCATATATTTT	CASSIPGQGIGNTIYF
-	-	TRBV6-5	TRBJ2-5	TGTGCCAGCAGCCGAGGGGGGGGAGAGACCCAGTACTTC	CASSRGGGETQYF
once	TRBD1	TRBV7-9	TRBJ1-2	TGTGCCAGCAGCTCCTGGAACAGGGGCATTAACTATGGCTACACCTTC	CASSSWNRGINYGYTF
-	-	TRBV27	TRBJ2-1	TGTGCCAGCAGTTTAACGGGCAGGGGGGCCGCTGGTGAGCAGTTCTTC	CASSLTGRGAAGEQFF
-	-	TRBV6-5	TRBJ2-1	TGTGCCAGCACCTACGTATCCGGTGAGCAGTTCTTC	CASTYVSGEQFF
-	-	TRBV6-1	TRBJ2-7	TGTGCCAGCAGTGAACACAACCCTGCCTACGAGCAGTACTTC	CASSEHNPAYEQYF
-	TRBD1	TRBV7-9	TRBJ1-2	TGTGCCAGCAGCTTAGGACAGGGGGCGGGTAACTATGGCTACACCTTC	CASSLGQGAGNYGYTF
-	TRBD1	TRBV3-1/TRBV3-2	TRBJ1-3	TGTGCCAGCAGCCAGGGACAGGGCCCAAACACCATATATTTT	CASSQGQGPNTIYF
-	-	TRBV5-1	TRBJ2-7	TGCGCCAGCAGCTTGTCCCCCGGGGGATCCTACGAGCAGTACTTC	CASSLSPGGSYEQYF
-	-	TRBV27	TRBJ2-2	TGTGCCAGCAGTTTTGGAGGCAGCCCGAACACCGGGGAGCTGTTTTTT	CASSFGGSPNTGELFF
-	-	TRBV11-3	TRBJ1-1	TGTGCCAGCAGCTTAGATAGCGGTGAAGCTTTCTTT	CASSLDSGEAFF
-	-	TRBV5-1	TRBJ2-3	TGCGCCAGCAGGCAGGCCCGCGGCACAGATACGCAGTATTTT	CASRQARGTDTQYF
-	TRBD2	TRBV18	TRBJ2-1	TGTGCCAGCTCACCGGGACTAGCGGGTCACCTGAATGAGCAGTTCTTC	CASSPGLAGHLNEQFF
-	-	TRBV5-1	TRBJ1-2	TGCGCCAGCGGACATTCTACAGAAAACTATGGCTACACCTTC	CASGHSTENYGYTF